Sequencing of this TCR beta chain was carried out in a study of vaccination and CD4 T cells after COVID-19. Background on the study: In the control cultures, a CEFX pool, an HIV-1 Nef pool, or no peptide was supplied.

Treatment indicated: roughly 10-day PBMC culture with coronavirus spike peptide pools or control peptides (ViraFEST assay). Before the COVID-19 pandemic (2011-2018), CD4+ T cells were obtained from the unexposed donor. Per the germline V gene, CDR1 is LNHNV and CDR2 is YYDKDF (reference sequence). V dropped 8 bases and J dropped 3; count of bases not matched to a gene: 7. The CDR3 is 14 residues long. In this sample, this clonotype turned up a few times. The antigen remains unidentified. Sequencing of DNA taken from cultured CD4+ T cells relied on the Oncomine TCR Beta short-read assay. CD4+ T cells were cultured, and genomic DNA was extracted from them. TCRdb itself ran the PCR reads through MiXCR, one entry per CDR3 protein. The sample records around 8,000 distinct CDR3 sequences, around 35% being singletons. Study conclusions and caveats: Of the reactive clones in convalescent patients, a median 86.3% showed up only post-vaccination.

This clonotype was sampled from a human donor in good health. The sample comprised CD4+ T cells from blood, cultured in vitro. This chain uses TRBV15 with TRBJ2-3; 8 nucleotides match TRBD1. The CDR3 sequence is CATWTGSRTDTQYF. CDR3 nucleotide sequence: TGTGCCACCTGGACAGGGAGTCGTACAGATACGCAGTATTTT.